The rows below give T cell receptor beta chains drawn from one sample of a study of a mutant IDH1 vaccine in newly diagnosed glioma. For these TCRs, the target antigens are not known. Profiled with immunoSEQ multiplex PCR; TCRdb holds only in-frame clones, not every one. Of nearly 35,000 clones detected, about 80% appear once; the ten largest clones hold approximately 22%. This specimen was PBMCs, taken from a glioma patient whose treatment included an IDH1 peptide vaccine. The receptor source for this set is a man younger than 45 with glioma. CDR3s include the opening cysteine and the closing phenylalanine or tryptophan. D genes are given only for firm matches. Clone size appears in some rows only: once, few, many, or a class for an expanded clone.

>TRBJ2-5|15|TRBV5-6|NA|NA
CASSPGGRAQETQYF
TGTGCCAGCAGCCCCGGCGGGCGGGCTCAAGAGACCCAGTACTTC
>TRBJ2-7|14|TRBV7-2|NA|NA
CASSLVESAYEQYF
TGTGCCAGCAGCTTAGTTGAATCCGCCTACGAGCAGTACTTC
>TRBJ1-5|15|TRBV6-1|NA|NA
CASSDPGEVNQPQHF
TGTGCCAGCAGTGACCCGGGAGAAGTAAATCAGCCCCAGCATTTT
>TRBJ2-2|15|TRBV7-8|NA|TRBD2
CASSFTSGGTGELFF
TGTGCCAGCAGCTTCACTAGCGGGGGGACCGGGGAGCTGTTTTTT
>TRBJ2-5|14|TRBV19|NA|NA
CASSSRQVQETQYF
TGTGCCAGTAGTTCGCGACAGGTCCAAGAGACCCAGTACTTC
>TRBJ1-5|14|TRBV2|NA|TRBD1
CASRTGQVGQPQHF
TGTGCCAGCAGAACAGGACAGGTGGGTCAGCCCCAGCATTTT
>TRBJ2-7|17|TRBV27|NA|NA
CASSLRGGTDTDYEQYF
TGTGCCAGCAGTTTACGGGGGGGGACAGATACGGACTACGAGCAGTACTTC
>TRBJ2-3|14|TRBV11-3|NA|NA
CASSLTTGTDTQYF
TGTGCCAGCAGCTTAACAACCGGCACAGATACGCAGTATTTT
>TRBJ2-2|11|TRBV13|once|NA
CASRGFGELFF
TGTGCCAGCCGAGGGTTCGGGGAGCTGTTTTTT
>TRBJ1-5|12|TRBV5-1|NA|NA
CASRDREGPQHF
TGCGCCAGCAGGGACAGAGAAGGGCCCCAGCATTTT
>TRBJ1-1|16|TRBV4-1|NA|NA
CASSQGRGGKDTEAFF
TGCGCCAGCAGCCAAGGTAGAGGAGGGAAGGACACTGAAGCTTTCTTT
>TRBJ2-1|16|TRBV27|NA|NA
CASSRTPSYWYNEQFF
TGTGCCAGCAGTCGGACGCCATCATACTGGTACAATGAGCAGTTCTTC
>TRBJ2-7|12|TRBV18|NA|NA
CASSPADYEQYF
TGTGCCAGCTCACCAGCCGACTACGAGCAGTACTTC
>TRBJ2-2|12|TRBV2|few|TRBD2
CASGTSVGELFF
TGTGCCTCCGGGACTAGCGTCGGGGAGCTGTTTTTT
>TRBJ2-7|15|TRBV9|NA|TRBD1
CASSPGQGRSYEQYF
TGTGCCAGCAGCCCAGGACAGGGAAGATCCTACGAGCAGTACTTC
>TRBJ2-5|14|TRBV6-5|NA|NA
CASSYSRHQETQYF
TGTGCCAGCAGTTACTCGAGGCACCAAGAGACCCAGTACTTC
>TRBJ1-5|15|TRBV6-6|NA|NA
CASSYSTGRDQPQHF
TGTGCCAGCAGTTACTCGACTGGGCGGGATCAGCCCCAGCATTTT
>TRBJ2-1|16|TRBV1|once|NA
CTSSHLAANAYNEQFF
TGCACCAGCAGTCACTTAGCGGCCAACGCCTACAATGAGCAGTTCTTC
>TRBJ1-2|15|TRBV13|NA|NA
CASSPGPGNYYGYTF
TGTGCCAGCAGCCCGGGCCCCGGAAACTACTATGGCTACACCTTC
>TRBJ2-7|17|TRBV5-1|few|TRBD2
CASSLENSGTDGGSQYF
TGCGCCAGCAGCTTGGAAAATAGCGGGACCGACGGGGGGTCGCAGTACTTC
>TRBJ2-7|16|TRBV19|NA|TRBD2
CASSRETSGSVYEQYF
TGTGCCAGTAGTAGGGAGACTAGCGGGAGTGTCTACGAGCAGTACTTC
>TRBJ1-2|14|TRBV9|NA|NA
CASSVGGDNYGYTF
TGTGCCAGCAGCGTAGGAGGGGATAACTATGGCTACACCTTC
>TRBJ1-1|18|TRBV5-1|NA|NA
CASSYMGRDGALNTEAFF
TGCGCCAGCAGCTATATGGGCAGGGACGGGGCCCTGAACACTGAAGCTTTCTTT
>TRBJ1-4|14|TRBV6-1|NA|NA
CASRNRASNEKLFF
TGTGCCAGCAGGAACAGGGCCTCTAATGAAAAACTGTTTTTT
>TRBJ1-6|14|TRBV6-5|NA|NA
CASRQSSYNSPLHF
TGTGCCAGCAGACAGAGCTCCTATAATTCACCCCTCCACTTT
>TRBJ1-1|14|TRBV21-1|NA|NA
CASSEGVGDTEAFF
TGTGCCAGCAGCGAAGGGGTCGGGGACACTGAAGCTTTCTTT
>TRBJ2-2|14|TRBV19|once|TRBD2
CASRTSGSTGELFF
TGTGCCAGTAGGACTAGCGGGTCGACCGGGGAGCTGTTTTTT
>TRBJ1-1|17|TRBV6-1|once|NA
CASSEGRQVGFMGEAFF
TGTGCCAGCAGTGAAGGGCGACAGGTTGGGTTTATGGGTGAAGCTTTCTTT
>TRBJ2-6|11|TRBV9|NA|NA
CASSVADRLTF
TGTGCCAGCAGCGTAGCCGACCGACTGACTTTC
>TRBJ2-4|15|TRBV28|once|NA
CASSNLDPYKNIQYF
TGTGCCAGCAGTAATCTAGACCCCTACAAAAACATTCAGTACTTC
>TRBJ2-2|15|TRBV27|NA|NA
CASSLLAGNTGELFF
TGTGCCAGCAGTTTATTGGCCGGCAACACCGGGGAGCTGTTTTTT